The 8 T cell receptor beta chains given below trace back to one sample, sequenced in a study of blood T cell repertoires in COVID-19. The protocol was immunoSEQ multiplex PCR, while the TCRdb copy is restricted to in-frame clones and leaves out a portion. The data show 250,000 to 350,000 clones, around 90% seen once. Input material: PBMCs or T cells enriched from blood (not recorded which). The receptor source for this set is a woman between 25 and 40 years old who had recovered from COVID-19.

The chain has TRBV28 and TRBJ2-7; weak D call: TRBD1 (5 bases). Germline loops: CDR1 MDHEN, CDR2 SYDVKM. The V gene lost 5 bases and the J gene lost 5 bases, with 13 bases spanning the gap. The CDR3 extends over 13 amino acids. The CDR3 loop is CASSPFRVHEQYF. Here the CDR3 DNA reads TGTGCCAGCAGTCCTTTCAGGGTCCACGAGCAGTACTTC.

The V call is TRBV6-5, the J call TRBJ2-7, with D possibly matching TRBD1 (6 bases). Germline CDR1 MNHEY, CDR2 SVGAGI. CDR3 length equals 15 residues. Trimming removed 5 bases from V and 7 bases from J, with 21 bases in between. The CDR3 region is CASSPPSYRVDEQYF. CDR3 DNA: TGTGCCAGCAGTCCACCTTCATACAGGGTTGATGAGCAGTACTTC.

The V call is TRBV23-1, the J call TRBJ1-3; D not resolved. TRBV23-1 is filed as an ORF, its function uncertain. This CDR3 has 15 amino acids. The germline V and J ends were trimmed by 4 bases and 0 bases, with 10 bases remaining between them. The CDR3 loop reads CASSPVISSGNTIYF. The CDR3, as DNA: TGCGCCAGCAGTCCGGTAATTAGCTCTGGAAACACCATATATTTT.

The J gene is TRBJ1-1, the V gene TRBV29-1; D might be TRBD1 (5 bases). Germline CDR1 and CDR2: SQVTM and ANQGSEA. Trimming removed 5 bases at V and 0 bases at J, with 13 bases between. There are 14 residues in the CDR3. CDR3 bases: TGCAGCGTTCGGGGGGAGAGTTTGAACACTGAAGCTTTCTTT. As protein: CSVRGESLNTEAFF.

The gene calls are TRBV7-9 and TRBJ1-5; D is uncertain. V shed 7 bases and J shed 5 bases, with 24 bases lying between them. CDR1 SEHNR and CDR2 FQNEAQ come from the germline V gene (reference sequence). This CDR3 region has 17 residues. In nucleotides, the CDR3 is TGTGCCAGCACCCGTACCCTCACCGGAGAGCAACATCAGCCCCAGCATTTT. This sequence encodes CASTRTLTGEQHQPQHF.

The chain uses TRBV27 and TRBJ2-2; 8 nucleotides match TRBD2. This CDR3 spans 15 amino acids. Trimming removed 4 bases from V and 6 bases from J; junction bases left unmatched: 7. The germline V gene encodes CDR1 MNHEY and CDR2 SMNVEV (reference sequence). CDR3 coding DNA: TGTGCCAGCAGTTGGACACTCGGGGGGGCCGGGGAGCTGTTTTTT. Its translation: CASSWTLGGAGELFF.

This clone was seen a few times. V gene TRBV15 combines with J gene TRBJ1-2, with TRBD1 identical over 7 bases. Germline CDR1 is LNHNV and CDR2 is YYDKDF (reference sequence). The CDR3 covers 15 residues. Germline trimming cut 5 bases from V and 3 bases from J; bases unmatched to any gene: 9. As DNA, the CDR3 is TGTGCCACCAGCCTCCAAGGGGGGACAGACTATGGCTACACCTTC. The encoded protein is CATSLQGGTDYGYTF.

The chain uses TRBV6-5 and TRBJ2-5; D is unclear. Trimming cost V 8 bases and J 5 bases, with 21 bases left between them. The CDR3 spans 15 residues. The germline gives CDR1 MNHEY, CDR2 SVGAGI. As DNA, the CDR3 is TGTGCCAGCGCCCGAGATATGGTCTCCCGGGAGACCCAGTACTTC. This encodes CASARDMVSRETQYF.